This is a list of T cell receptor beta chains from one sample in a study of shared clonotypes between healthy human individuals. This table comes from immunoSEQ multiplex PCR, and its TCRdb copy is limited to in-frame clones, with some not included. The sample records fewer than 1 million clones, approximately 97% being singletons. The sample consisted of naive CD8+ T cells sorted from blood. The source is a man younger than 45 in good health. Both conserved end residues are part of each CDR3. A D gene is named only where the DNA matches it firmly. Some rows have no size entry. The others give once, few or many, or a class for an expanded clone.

CSVGRPSSYEQYF | TGCAGCGTGGGGCGGCCAAGCTCCTACGAGCAGTACTTC | NA | NA | TRBJ2-7 | TRBV29-1
CSVDGTKGETQYF | TGCAGCGTTGATGGTACGAAGGGAGAGACCCAGTACTTC | NA | NA | TRBJ2-5 | TRBV29-1
CASSWRGTVNEQFF | TGTGCCAGCAGTTGGAGGGGTACGGTCAATGAGCAGTTCTTC | NA | NA | TRBJ2-1 | TRBV6-5
CSVVGTPHNEQFF | TGCAGCGTTGTAGGGACTCCGCACAATGAGCAGTTCTTC | NA | NA | TRBJ2-1 | TRBV29-1
CASSQETGVSYGYTF | TGCGCCAGCAGCCAAGAAACAGGGGTTAGCTATGGCTACACCTTC | TRBD1 | NA | TRBJ1-2 | TRBV4-3
CASSFLDRGGNEQFF | TGTGCCAGCAGCTTCCTGGACAGGGGGGGCAATGAGCAGTTCTTC | TRBD1 | NA | TRBJ2-1 | TRBV5-5
CASSQDMAYNEQFF | TGCGCCAGCAGCCAAGATATGGCTTACAATGAGCAGTTCTTC | NA | NA | TRBJ2-1 | TRBV4-3
CASSPGWTSGSYEQFF | TGTGCCAGCTCACCCGGATGGACTAGCGGGAGTTATGAGCAGTTCTTC | TRBD2 | NA | TRBJ2-1 | TRBV18
CASSFGSASPIVDEAFF | TGTGCCAGCAGCTTCGGCTCGGCCAGTCCCATAGTAGATGAAGCTTTCTTT | NA | NA | TRBJ1-1 | TRBV5-8
CAISEAGGYEQYF | TGTGCCATCAGTGAAGCTGGAGGCTACGAGCAGTACTTC | NA | NA | TRBJ2-7 | TRBV10-3
CASSEPPRRKKLEQYF | TGCGCCAGCAGTGAGCCCCCCAGGCGGAAGAAGTTGGAGCAGTACTTC | NA | NA | TRBJ2-7 | TRBV10-2
CASSVLAGLSSYNEQFF | TGTGCCAGCAGTGTACTAGCGGGGTTATCCTCCTACAATGAGCAGTTCTTC | TRBD2 | NA | TRBJ2-1 | TRBV6-1
CASSEANRGPSGELFF | TGTGCCAGCAGTGAAGCGAATAGGGGACCTTCCGGGGAGCTGTTTTTT | NA | NA | TRBJ2-2 | TRBV6-1
CARSFRWTVCEQFF | TGTGCCAGAAGCTTTCGTTGGACAGTCTGTGAGCAGTTCTTC | NA | NA | TRBJ2-1 | TRBV5-3
CASSSPYDRGQSYEQYF | TGTGCCAGCAGCTCACCATACGACAGGGGCCAGAGCTACGAGCAGTACTTC | TRBD1 | once | TRBJ2-7 | TRBV7-8
CASSFKRGSGRESSYEQYF | TGTGCCAGCAGCTTCAAAAGGGGGAGTGGAAGAGAAAGCTCCTACGAGCAGTACTTC | NA | NA | TRBJ2-7 | TRBV7-9
CASSLYGFGNTIYF | TGTGCCAGCAGTTTATACGGGTTCGGAAACACCATATATTTT | NA | NA | TRBJ1-3 | TRBV28
CASSSRDKLFF | TGTGCCAGCAGCAGCAGGGATAAACTGTTTTTT | NA | NA | TRBJ1-4 | TRBV14
CASSQDQGTGTEAFF | TGCGCCAGCAGCCAAGATCAGGGGACGGGCACTGAAGCTTTCTTT | NA | NA | TRBJ1-1 | TRBV4-3
CASSLVDLSGDEQFF | TGTGCCAGCAGCTTGGTTGATCTGAGCGGGGATGAGCAGTTCTTC | TRBD2 | NA | TRBJ2-1 | TRBV5-4
CASSLGTSGYNEQFF | TGCGCCAGCAGCTTAGGTACTAGCGGATACAATGAGCAGTTCTTC | TRBD2 | NA | TRBJ2-1 | TRBV5-1
CASSSITDTQYF | TGTGCCAGCAGCTCAATCACAGATACGCAGTATTTT | NA | NA | TRBJ2-3 | TRBV11-2
CASSLGWGGSYEQYF | TGTGCCAGCAGCTTAGGGTGGGGGGGCTCCTACGAGCAGTACTTC | TRBD2 | NA | TRBJ2-7 | TRBV7-9
CASSVTGQGINQPQHF | TGCGCCAGCAGTGTTACCGGGCAGGGAATCAATCAGCCCCAGCATTTT | NA | NA | TRBJ1-5 | TRBV10-2
CASSHPYGTSLETQYF | TGCGCCAGCAGCCACCCTTACGGGACTAGTCTCGAGACCCAGTACTTC | TRBD2 | NA | TRBJ2-5 | TRBV4-1
CASSLGTGVLDEQYF | TGCGCCAGCAGCTTGGGGACAGGGGTTCTGGACGAGCAGTACTTC | TRBD1 | NA | TRBJ2-7 | TRBV5-1
CASSPRYREVNEQFF | TGTGCCAGCAGCCCGAGATACAGGGAGGTGAATGAGCAGTTCTTC | NA | NA | TRBJ2-1 | TRBV9
CASRLTGYEQYF | TGTGCCAGCAGGTTGACGGGCTACGAGCAGTACTTC | NA | NA | TRBJ2-7 | TRBV2
CASMAETLGSYNEQFF | TGTGCCAGCATGGCAGAAACACTGGGCTCCTACAATGAGCAGTTCTTC | NA | NA | TRBJ2-1 | TRBV2
CASSITAGLTDTQYF | TGTGCCAGTAGTATAACCGCAGGGCTCACAGATACGCAGTATTTT | NA | NA | TRBJ2-3 | TRBV19
CSVELYTEAFF | TGCAGCGTCGAACTCTACACTGAAGCTTTCTTT | NA | NA | TRBJ1-1 | TRBV29-1
CASSSMTSGVFGETQYF | TGTGCCAGCAGTTCTATGACTAGCGGGGTCTTCGGGGAGACCCAGTACTTC | TRBD2 | NA | TRBJ2-5 | TRBV11-2
CASSILPAGGPSEQYF | TGTGCCAGTAGTATACTCCCAGCGGGAGGGCCAAGCGAGCAGTACTTC | TRBD2 | NA | TRBJ2-7 | TRBV19
CAVQGLGLTNTGELFF | TGTGCCGTCCAGGGCCTGGGGCTAACGAACACCGGGGAGCTGTTTTTT | NA | NA | TRBJ2-2 | TRBV10-3
CASSQTGSSQPQHF | TGTGCCAGCAGTCAAACAGGGAGCAGTCAGCCCCAGCATTTT | NA | NA | TRBJ1-5 | TRBV27
CASSFGVRNTGELFF | TGTGCCAGCAGCTTCGGCGTCCGAAACACCGGGGAGCTGTTTTTT | NA | NA | TRBJ2-2 | TRBV5-4
CASSPTSGPNEQFF | TGTGCCAGCAGCCCTACTAGCGGGCCTAATGAGCAGTTCTTC | TRBD2 | NA | TRBJ2-1 | TRBV11-2
CASSRREFGFETQYF | TGTGCCAGCAGCCGACGGGAGTTCGGATTTGAGACCCAGTACTTC | NA | NA | TRBJ2-5 | TRBV7-9
CASSWTGQGTQYF | TGTGCCAGCAGTTGGACAGGCCAGGGGACCCAGTACTTC | TRBD1 | once | TRBJ2-5 | TRBV6-5
CVAGGTANETQYF | TGTGTCGCAGGTGGGACAGCGAACGAGACCCAGTACTTC | TRBD1 | NA | TRBJ2-5 | TRBV6-5
CAISAPTGEQYF | TGTGCCATCAGTGCACCAACAGGGGAGCAGTACTTC | NA | NA | TRBJ2-7 | TRBV10-3
CASSYSSGGDTQYF | TGTGCCAGCAGTTACTCTTCGGGAGGAGATACGCAGTATTTT | TRBD2 | NA | TRBJ2-3 | TRBV6-6
CASVGTGIQPQHF | TGTGCCAGTGTGGGGACAGGGATACAGCCCCAGCATTTT | TRBD1 | once | TRBJ1-5 | TRBV19
CASSSGTGIYEQYF | TGTGCCAGCAGTTCCGGGACAGGGATCTACGAGCAGTACTTC | TRBD1 | NA | TRBJ2-7 | TRBV27
CASSPLRTGVVYGYTF | TGTGCCAGCAGCCCCCTTCGGACAGGGGTTGTCTATGGCTACACCTTC | TRBD1 | NA | TRBJ1-2 | TRBV28
CAWTGGYEQYF | TGTGCATGGACAGGGGGCTACGAGCAGTACTTC | TRBD1 | NA | TRBJ2-7 | TRBV30
CASSYSRGNEQFF | TGTGCCAGCAGTTACTCGCGGGGCAATGAGCAGTTCTTC | NA | NA | TRBJ2-1 | TRBV6-5
CASSRVAGDGQYF | TGTGCCAGTAGTCGGGTAGCGGGGGACGGGCAGTACTTC | TRBD2 | NA | TRBJ2-7 | TRBV19
CSVEAWTGAAGELFF | TGCAGCGTTGAAGCCTGGACAGGGGCGGCCGGGGAGCTGTTTTTT | TRBD1 | NA | TRBJ2-2 | TRBV29-1
CATSETSGSYNEQFF | TGTGCCACCAGCGAAACTAGCGGATCCTACAATGAGCAGTTCTTC | TRBD2 | NA | TRBJ2-1 | TRBV15
CASRKTGSSTEAFF | TGTGCCAGCAGGAAGACAGGGTCGAGCACTGAAGCTTTCTTT | TRBD1 | NA | TRBJ1-1 | TRBV2
CSVEDLKQKGPQETQYF | TGCAGCGTTGAAGATCTCAAGCAGAAGGGGCCCCAAGAGACCCAGTACTTC | NA | NA | TRBJ2-5 | TRBV29-1
CASSSRGGATNEKLFF | TGTGCCAGCAGCTCCCGGGGGGGGGCAACTAATGAAAAACTGTTTTTT | NA | NA | TRBJ1-4 | TRBV7-8
CASSYGGPSLDYGYTF | TGTGCCAGCAGTTACGGGGGACCGAGTCTAGACTATGGCTACACCTTC | NA | NA | TRBJ1-2 | TRBV6-5
CASSGGGLGTEAFF | TGTGCCAGCAGTGGAGGTGGGCTTGGGACTGAAGCTTTCTTT | NA | NA | TRBJ1-1 | TRBV27
CASKNTTLLNTEAFF | TGCGCCAGCAAAAATACGACCCTTTTAAACACTGAAGCTTTCTTT | NA | NA | TRBJ1-1 | TRBV5-1
CASSPSPVGASTDTQYF | TGTGCCAGCAGCCCGAGCCCGGTCGGCGCCAGCACAGATACGCAGTATTTT | NA | NA | TRBJ2-3 | TRBV7-9
CASSISPASSTDTQYF | TGTGCCAGTAGTATAAGTCCGGCCTCTAGCACAGATACGCAGTATTTT | NA | NA | TRBJ2-3 | TRBV19
CASSLIAGNNEQFF | TGTGCCAGCAGTTTGATAGCGGGTAACAATGAGCAGTTCTTC | TRBD2 | NA | TRBJ2-1 | TRBV27